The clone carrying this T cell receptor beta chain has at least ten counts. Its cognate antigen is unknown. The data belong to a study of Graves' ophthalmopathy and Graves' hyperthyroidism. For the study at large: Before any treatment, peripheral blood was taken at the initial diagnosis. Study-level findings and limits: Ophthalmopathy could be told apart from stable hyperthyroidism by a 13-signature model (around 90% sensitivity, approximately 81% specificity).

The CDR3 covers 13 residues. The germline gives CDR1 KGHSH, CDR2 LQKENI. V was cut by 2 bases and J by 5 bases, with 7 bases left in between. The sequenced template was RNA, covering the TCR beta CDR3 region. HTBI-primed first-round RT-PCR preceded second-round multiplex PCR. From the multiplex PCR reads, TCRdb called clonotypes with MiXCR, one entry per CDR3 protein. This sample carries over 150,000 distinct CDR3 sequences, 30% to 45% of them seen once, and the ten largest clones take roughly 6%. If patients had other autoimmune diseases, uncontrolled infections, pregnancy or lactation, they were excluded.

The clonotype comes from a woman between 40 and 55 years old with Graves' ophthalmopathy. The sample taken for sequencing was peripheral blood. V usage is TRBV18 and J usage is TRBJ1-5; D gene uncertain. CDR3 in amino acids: CASSPVRDQPQHF. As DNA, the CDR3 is TGTGCCAGCTCACCAGTGAGGGATCAGCCCCAGCATTTT.